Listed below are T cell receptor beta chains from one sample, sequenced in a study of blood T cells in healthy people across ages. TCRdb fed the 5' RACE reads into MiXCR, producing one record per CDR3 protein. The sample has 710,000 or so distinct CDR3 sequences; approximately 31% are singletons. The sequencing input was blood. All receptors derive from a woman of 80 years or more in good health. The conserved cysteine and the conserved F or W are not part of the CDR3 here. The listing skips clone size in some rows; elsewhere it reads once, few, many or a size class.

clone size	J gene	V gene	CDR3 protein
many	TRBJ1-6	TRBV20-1	SARRDRVNSPLH
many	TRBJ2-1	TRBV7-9	ASSLSTMSSYNEQF
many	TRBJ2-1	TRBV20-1	SAGTDRRGEF
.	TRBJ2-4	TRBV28	ASSSSAGTVAKNIQY
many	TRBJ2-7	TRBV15	ATSRAGTGINEQY
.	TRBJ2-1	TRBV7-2	ASSLGLGRAYNEQF
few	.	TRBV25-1	ASVDPGLRDNEQY
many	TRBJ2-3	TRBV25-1	ASSTTRPNTDTQY
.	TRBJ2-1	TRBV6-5	ASSYLSGSTGHSGETQF
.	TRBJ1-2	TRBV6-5	ASSLLTGTEGGYT
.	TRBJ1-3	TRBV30	AWTWDIKSGNTIY
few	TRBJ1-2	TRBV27	ASSSTAPNYGYT
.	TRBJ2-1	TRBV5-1	ASSPTDNEQF
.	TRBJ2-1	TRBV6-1	ASSLRGRGLGDNEQF
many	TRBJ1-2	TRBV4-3	ASSQARTGGFYGYT
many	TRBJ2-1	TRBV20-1	RAELVSSSYNEQF
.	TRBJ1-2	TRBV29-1	SVEEPGRGNGYT
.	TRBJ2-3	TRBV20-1	SAPRTTDTQY
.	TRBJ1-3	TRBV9	ASSLRHQESGNTIY
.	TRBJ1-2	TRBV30	AWTRDREDYGYT
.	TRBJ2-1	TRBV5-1	ASSPIGGSPSSYNEQF
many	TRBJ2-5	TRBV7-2	ASSRYKETQY
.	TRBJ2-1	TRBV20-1	SARDRSGRLHEQF
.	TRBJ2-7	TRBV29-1	SAGGQTYEQY
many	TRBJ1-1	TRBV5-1	ASSLDVTGVNTEAF
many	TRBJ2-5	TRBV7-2	ASSFLGGGLETQY
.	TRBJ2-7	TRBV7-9	ASSTGARIFYEQY
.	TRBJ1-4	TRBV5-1	ASSLNGLREKLF
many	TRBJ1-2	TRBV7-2	ASSRGQGYGYT
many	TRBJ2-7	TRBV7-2	ASSSQYEQY
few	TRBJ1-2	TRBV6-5	ASGYSRTRSRNYGYT
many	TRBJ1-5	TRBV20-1	SASGGDSNQPQH